This TCR beta chain was profiled in a study of blood T cell repertoires in COVID-19. On the study more broadly: Specimens from acute and convalescent COVID-19 originated in the United States, Italy and Spain.

Original methodology: Amplification with reference gene primers provided the estimates of nucleated cell counts. TCRdb's table, derived via immunoSEQ multiplex PCR, lists solely in-frame clones and lacks some. V, J and clone size are taken as reported in that table, and D and trimming were inferred from the DNA itself. The table has around 450,000 clones, nearly 90% seen once; the top ten hold roughly 1.8%. The germline gives CDR1 SGHNT, CDR2 YYREEE (reference sequence). V was clipped by 5 bases and J by 1 base; unmatched bases: 8. This CDR3 contains 15 residues. The clonotype comes from a woman between 18 and 30 years old with acute COVID-19. The rearrangement joins TRBV5-4 to TRBJ1-1; 7 bases fit TRBD1. Sequenced: PBMCs or T cells enriched from blood (not recorded which). CDR3 residues: CASRSTGTGNTEAFF. The CDR3 coding sequence is TGTGCCAGCAGATCGACAGGGACTGGGAACACTGAAGCTTTCTTT.